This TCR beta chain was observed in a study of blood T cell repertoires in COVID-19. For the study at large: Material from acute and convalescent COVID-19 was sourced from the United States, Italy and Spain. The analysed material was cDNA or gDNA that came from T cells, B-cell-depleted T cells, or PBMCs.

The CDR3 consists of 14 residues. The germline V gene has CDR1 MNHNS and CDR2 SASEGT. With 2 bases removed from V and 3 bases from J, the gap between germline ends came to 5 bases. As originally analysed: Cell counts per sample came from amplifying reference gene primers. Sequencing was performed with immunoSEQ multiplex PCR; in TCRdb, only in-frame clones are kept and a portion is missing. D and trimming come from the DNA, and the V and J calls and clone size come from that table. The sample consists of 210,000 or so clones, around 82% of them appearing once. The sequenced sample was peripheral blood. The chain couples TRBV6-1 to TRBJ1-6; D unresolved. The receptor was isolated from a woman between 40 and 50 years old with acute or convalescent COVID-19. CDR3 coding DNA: TGTGCCAGCAGTGAACCAGGCTATAATTCACCCCTCCACTTT. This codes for CASSEPGYNSPLHF.